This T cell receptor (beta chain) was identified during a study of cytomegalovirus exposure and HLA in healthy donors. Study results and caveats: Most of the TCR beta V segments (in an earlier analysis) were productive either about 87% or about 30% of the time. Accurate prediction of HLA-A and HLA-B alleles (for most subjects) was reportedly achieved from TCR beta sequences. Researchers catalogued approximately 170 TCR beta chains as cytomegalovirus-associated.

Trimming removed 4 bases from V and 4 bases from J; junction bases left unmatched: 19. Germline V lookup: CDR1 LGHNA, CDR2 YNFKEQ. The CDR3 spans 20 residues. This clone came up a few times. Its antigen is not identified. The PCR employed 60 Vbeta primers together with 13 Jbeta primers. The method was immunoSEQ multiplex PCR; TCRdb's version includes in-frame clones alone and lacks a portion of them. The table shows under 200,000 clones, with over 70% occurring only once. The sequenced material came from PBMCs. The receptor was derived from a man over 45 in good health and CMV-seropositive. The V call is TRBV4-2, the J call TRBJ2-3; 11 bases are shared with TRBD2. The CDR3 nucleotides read TGTGCCAGCAGCCTCGGCATTCGTAGGGCTAGCGGGGGGCGGTCAGATACGCAGTATTTT. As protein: CASSLGIRRASGGRSDTQYF.